The T cell receptor (beta chain) under discussion was sequenced for a study of CD8+ T cells in alopecia areata. This CDR3 contains 10 residues. Germline V gene lookup returns CDR1 SQVTM and CDR2 ANQGSEA. The ends were cut back, 4 bases at V and 8 bases at J, with 8 bases in the middle. Regarding the study as a whole: Scalp clonality, together with expanded CD8+ clones among the top 100, fell significantly with tofacitinib.

Extracted RNA was reverse transcribed, and the resulting cDNA served as sequencing template. Profiled with immunoSEQ multiplex PCR; TCRdb holds only in-frame clones, not every one. The table includes some 58,000 clones, 40% to 55% detected once. This clone was recorded a few times. Antigen specificity is unknown. As for treatment: oral pan-JAK inhibitor, 5-10 mg twice daily. A FACSAria was used to sort CD4+ and CD8+ T cells. These cells came from PBMCs. The TCR was taken from a human donor with alopecia areata. Sequencing was performed on CD8+ T cells sorted from blood, taken at approximately week 36, from a patient treated with tofacitinib. The rearrangement joins TRBV29-1 to TRBJ1-2; D is uncertain. CDR3 bases: TGCAGCGTTGCCTCGGGGGGCTACACCTTC. This gives the protein CSVASGGYTF.